This T cell receptor beta chain stems from a study of blood T cell repertoires in COVID-19. About the study: Sources were T cells, B-cell-depleted T cells, or PBMCs; the material itself was cDNA or gDNA.

As processed by the authors: Nucleated cell counts were estimated from reference gene primer amplification. Libraries were prepared by immunoSEQ multiplex PCR; TCRdb keeps only in-frame clonotypes and omits some of them. V and J calls and clone size are as listed in that table; D and trimming were resolved from the DNA. The table includes around 500,000 clones, approximately 87% detected once. Ages ranged from about 18 to 90 years, with residence in around 24 US areas. Cohort 3 recovery required two negative PCRs, clearance, or symptom resolution. Sequenced sample: PBMCs or T cells enriched from blood (not recorded which). The receptor was isolated from a middle-aged woman who had recovered from COVID-19.

CDR3 protein: CASSSGTLYNEQFF. CDR3 nucleotides: TGTGCCAGCTCATCCGGGACACTCTACAATGAGCAGTTCTTC. The rearrangement uses TRBV18 and TRBJ2-1; a possible D gene is TRBD1 (6 bases). This CDR3 has 14 amino acids. V lost 5 bases and J lost 3, with 11 bases in between. Looked up from germline, CDR1 is KGHSH and CDR2 is LQKENI.